This T cell receptor (beta chain) comes out of a study of OX40 agonist ivuxolimab in advanced cancers. Germline CDR1 is SGHRS and CDR2 is YFSETQ. V dropped 0 bases and J dropped 7; count of bases not matched to a gene: 7. The CDR3 length is 16 residues. Profiling relied on immunoSEQ multiplex PCR, and the TCRdb table lists in-frame clones only, not all of them. The sample includes tens of thousands of clones, around 92% of them seen just once. In this sample, this clone turned up a few times. The clonotype was recovered from an adult with an advanced solid tumor such as melanoma, head and neck, liver or kidney cancer. The rearrangement joins TRBV5-1 to TRBJ2-1, with 10 bases identical to TRBD2. The sequenced sample was CD4+ or CD8+ T cells sorted from blood, obtained in a trial of the OX40 agonist ivuxolimab. CDR3 DNA: TGCGCCAGCAGCTTGGGCGGACTAGCGGTTACAAATGAGCAGTTCTTC. This sequence encodes CASSLGGLAVTNEQFF.